The entry below gives a single T cell receptor (beta chain) sequence along with its context. Its target is unknown. This sample stems from a study of cytomegalovirus exposure and HLA in healthy donors. The PCR employed 60 Vbeta primers together with 13 Jbeta primers. Produced via immunoSEQ multiplex PCR; TCRdb's table is partial and in-frame only. The sample has some 150,000 clones; just under 85% are singletons. Study-wide points: It is likely that the observed cluster of highly shared sequence variants was a sequencing artifact.

The germline V gene encodes CDR1 LNHDA and CDR2 SQIVND (reference sequence). The CDR3 consists of 14 residues. The junction had 4 bases not matched to a gene; V was cut back by 6 bases and J by 0 bases. The V call is TRBV19, the J call TRBJ1-1; 7 nucleotides align to TRBD1. The specimen sequenced was PBMCs. This TCR was sampled from a man aged 35-49 years in good health and CMV-seropositive. Written as DNA, the CDR3 is TGTGCCAGTAGCGGAACAGGGGTGAACACTGAAGCTTTCTTT. Translated: CASSGTGVNTEAFF.